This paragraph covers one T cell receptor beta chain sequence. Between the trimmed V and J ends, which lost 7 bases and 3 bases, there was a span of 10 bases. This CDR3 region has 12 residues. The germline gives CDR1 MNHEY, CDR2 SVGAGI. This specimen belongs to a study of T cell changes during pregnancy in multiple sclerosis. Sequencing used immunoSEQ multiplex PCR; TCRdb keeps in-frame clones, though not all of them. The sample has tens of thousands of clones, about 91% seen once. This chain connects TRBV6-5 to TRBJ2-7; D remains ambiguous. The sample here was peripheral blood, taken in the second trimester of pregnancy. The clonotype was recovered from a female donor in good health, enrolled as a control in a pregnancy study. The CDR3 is CASIDSRYEQYF. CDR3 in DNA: TGTGCCAGCATAGACTCCCGCTACGAGCAGTACTTC.